What follows describes a single T cell receptor (beta chain). This specimen belongs to a study of blood T cell repertoires in COVID-19. Whole-study context: Sample material is recorded as cDNA or gDNA derived from T cells, B-cell-depleted T cells, or PBMCs.

Only in-frame clones appear in the TCRdb table, and some are missing; sequencing was by immunoSEQ multiplex PCR. This sample has 300,000 or so clones, with about 86% found just once. The CDR3 covers 15 residues. J gave up 6 bases and V 4 bases, and 6 bases lay outside the gene matches. Germline CDR1 reads SGHRS; CDR2 reads YFSETQ. The sequencing input was PBMCs or T cells enriched from blood (not recorded which). This TCR was recovered from a woman aged 40-49 years with acute COVID-19. The rearrangement joins TRBV5-1 to TRBJ1-4; 10 bases agree with TRBD1. CDR3 nucleotide sequence: TGCGCCAGCAGCATTGGACAGGGGGGCGATGAAAAACTGTTTTTT. It is translated as CASSIGQGGDEKLFF.